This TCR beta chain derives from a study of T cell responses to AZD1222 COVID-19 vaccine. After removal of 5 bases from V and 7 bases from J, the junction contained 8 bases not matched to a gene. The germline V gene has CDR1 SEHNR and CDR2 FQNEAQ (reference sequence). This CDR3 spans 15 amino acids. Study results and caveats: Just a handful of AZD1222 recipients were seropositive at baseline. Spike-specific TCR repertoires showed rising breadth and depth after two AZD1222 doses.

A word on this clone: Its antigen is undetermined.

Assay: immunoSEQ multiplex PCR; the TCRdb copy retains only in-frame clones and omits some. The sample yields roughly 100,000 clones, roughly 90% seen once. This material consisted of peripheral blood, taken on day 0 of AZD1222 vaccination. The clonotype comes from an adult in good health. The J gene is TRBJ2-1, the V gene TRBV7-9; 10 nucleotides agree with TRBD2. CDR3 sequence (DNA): TGTGCCAGCAGCACCGGGACTAGCGCCCGGAATGAGCAGTTCTTC. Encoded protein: CASSTGTSARNEQFF. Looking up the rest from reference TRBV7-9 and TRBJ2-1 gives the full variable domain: DTGVSQNPRHKITKRGQNVTFRCDPISEHNRLYWYRQTLGQGPEFLTYFQNEAQLEKSRLLSDRFSAERPKGSFSTLEIQRTEQGDSAMYLCASSTGTSARNEQFFGPGTRLTVL.